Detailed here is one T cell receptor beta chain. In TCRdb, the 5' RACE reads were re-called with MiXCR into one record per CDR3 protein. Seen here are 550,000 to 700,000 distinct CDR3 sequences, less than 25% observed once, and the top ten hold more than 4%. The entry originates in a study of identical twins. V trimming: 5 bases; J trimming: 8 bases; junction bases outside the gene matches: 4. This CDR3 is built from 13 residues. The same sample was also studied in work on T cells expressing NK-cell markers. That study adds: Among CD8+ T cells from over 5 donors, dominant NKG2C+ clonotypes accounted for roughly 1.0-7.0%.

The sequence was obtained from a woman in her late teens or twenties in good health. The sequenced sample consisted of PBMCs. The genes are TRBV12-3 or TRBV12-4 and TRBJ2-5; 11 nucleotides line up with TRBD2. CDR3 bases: TGTGCCAGCAGTGGGACTAGCGGTAGTACCCAGTACTTC. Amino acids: CASSGTSGSTQYF.